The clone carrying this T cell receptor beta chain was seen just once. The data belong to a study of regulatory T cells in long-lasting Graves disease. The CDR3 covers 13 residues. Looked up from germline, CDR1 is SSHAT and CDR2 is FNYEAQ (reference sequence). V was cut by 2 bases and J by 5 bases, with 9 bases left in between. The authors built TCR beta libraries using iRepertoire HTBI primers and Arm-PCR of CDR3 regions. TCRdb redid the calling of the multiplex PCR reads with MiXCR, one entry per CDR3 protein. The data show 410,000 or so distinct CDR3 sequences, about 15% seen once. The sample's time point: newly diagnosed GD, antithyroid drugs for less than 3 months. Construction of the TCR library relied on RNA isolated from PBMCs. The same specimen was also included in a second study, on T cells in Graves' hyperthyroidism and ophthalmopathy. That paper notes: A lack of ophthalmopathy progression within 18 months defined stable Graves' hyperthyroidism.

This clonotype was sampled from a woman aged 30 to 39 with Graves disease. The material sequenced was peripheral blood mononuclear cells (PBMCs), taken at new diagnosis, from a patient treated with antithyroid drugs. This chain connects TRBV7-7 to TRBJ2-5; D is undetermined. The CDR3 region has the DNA TGTGCCAGCAGCTTAAATCCGGCGGAGACCCAGTACTTC. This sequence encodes CASSLNPAETQYF. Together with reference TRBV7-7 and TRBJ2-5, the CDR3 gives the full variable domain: GAGVSQSPRYKVTKRGQDVTLRCDPISSHATLYWYQQALGQGPEFLTYFNYEAQPDKSGLPSDRFSAERPEGSISTLTIQRTEQRDSAMYRCASSLNPAETQYFGPGTRLLVL.